These 11 T cell receptor beta chains share one sample of origin, sequenced in a study of cytomegalovirus exposure and HLA in healthy donors. The primer mix had 60 Vbeta and 13 Jbeta primers. Sequencing used immunoSEQ multiplex PCR; TCRdb keeps in-frame clones, though not all of them. The data show 55,000 to 80,000 clones, 70% to 90% seen once. Sequencing was carried out using PBMCs. The receptors come from a woman aged 25 to 45 in good health and CMV-seronegative.

The sample holds one count of this clone. The rearrangement joins TRBV28 to TRBJ1-2; possibly TRBD1 for D (6 bases). V was cut by 3 bases and J by 4 bases, with 15 bases left in between. The CDR3 covers 15 residues. CDR1 is MDHEN and CDR2 is SYDVKM in the germline V gene. The CDR3 loop is CASSFNPGATYGYTF. The CDR3 DNA follows: TGTGCCAGCAGTTTCAATCCAGGGGCTACCTATGGCTACACCTTC.

The CDR3 reads CASSQPSAGLNTGELFF. The CDR3 DNA follows: TGCGCCAGCAGCCAGCCCTCGGCGGGGCTCAACACCGGGGAGCTGTTTTTT. V usage is TRBV4-1 and J usage is TRBJ2-2; perhaps TRBD2 as D (6 bases). The V end lost 3 bases, the J end lost 2 bases, and 16 bases lay between the germline ends. Germline values: CDR1 MGHRA, CDR2 YSYEKL. The CDR3 sequence is 17 residues long.

This clone is medium-sized in the sample. Other DNA sequences from this sample encode an identical CDR3 as well. The chain combines TRBV6-1 with TRBJ2-7; TRBD1 matches 9 bases. Germline lookup yields CDR1 MNHNS and CDR2 SASEGT. The CDR3 is 15 amino acids. Unmatched junction bases numbered 9, after V lost 6 bases and J lost 3 bases. The CDR3 DNA is TGTGCCAGCAGCGATCTGGGACAGGGAAGCTACGAGCAGTACTTC. Translating it yields CASSDLGQGSYEQYF.

The rearrangement uses TRBV2 and TRBJ2-5; D remains ambiguous. The CDR3 covers 13 residues. Germline CDR1 reads SNHLY; CDR2 reads FYNNEI. Trimming stripped 6 bases from V and 0 bases from J, with 8 bases between. Here the CDR3 reads CASRVGYQETQYF. CDR3 sequence (DNA): TGTGCCAGCAGAGTCGGTTACCAAGAGACCCAGTACTTC.

This rearrangement joins TRBV9 to TRBJ1-1, with 7 bases that match TRBD1. CDR1 is SGDLS, CDR2 YYNGEE, per germline. Losses at the gene ends were 0 bases for V and 1 base for J; bases not matched to a gene: 3. The CDR3 covers 15 residues. CDR3 bases: TGTGCCAGCAGCGTAGAGGCAGGGGGGAACACTGAAGCTTTCTTT. Translated: CASSVEAGGNTEAFF.

This clone was recorded once. This chain links TRBV5-1 with TRBJ2-4; 9 bases line up with TRBD1. The V gene's germline CDR1 is SGHRS and CDR2 YFSETQ. This CDR3 comprises 15 residues. V trimming: 3 bases; J trimming: 3 bases; junction bases outside the gene matches: 4. The CDR3: CASSSPGQGKNIQYF. In DNA, the CDR3 is TGCGCCAGCAGCTCCCCGGGACAGGGCAAAAACATTCAGTACTTC.

The V gene is TRBV5-1, the J gene TRBJ1-3; 9 positions match TRBD1. CDR3 length equals 16 residues. The V gene's germline CDR1 is SGHRS and CDR2 YFSETQ. The ends lost 4 bases at V and 1 base at J; junction bases unmatched: 6. CDR3 sequence (DNA): TGCGCCAGCAGCCTGGACAGGGGAGTTTCTGGAAACACCATATATTTT. It specifies CASSLDRGVSGNTIYF.

This clone has just one count. The chain carries TRBV23-1 and TRBJ2-3; TRBD1 matches at 9 bases. TRBV23-1 is identified as an open reading frame with a role that is uncertain. After removal of 3 bases from V and 3 bases from J, the junction contained 13 bases not matched to a gene. CDR3 length: 18 residues. The CDR3 region has the DNA TGCGCCAGCAGTCACCCAATCCCTGACAGGGGGGAAACAGATACGCAGTATTTT. Amino acids: CASSHPIPDRGETDTQYF.

To note about this clone: The junction departs from the called germline gene at one end, perhaps through a read error. V gene TRBV7-7 combines with J gene TRBJ2-2; possible D gene TRBD1, 5 bases. Germline V gene sequence: CDR1 SSHAT, CDR2 FNYEAQ (reference sequence). CDR3 length: 13 residues. The CDR3: CASSSTDTGELFF. CDR3 sequence (DNA): TGTGCTAGCAGCTCGACAGACACCGGGGAGCTGTTTTTT.

This sequence joins TRBV18 and TRBJ2-7; the D gene is possibly TRBD2 (6 bases). V lost 5 bases and J 6 bases, leaving 20 bases between the germline ends. CDR3 length: 15 amino acids. The germline V gene encodes CDR1 KGHSH and CDR2 LQKENI. The CDR3 loop reads CASSATPGLRSEQYF. CDR3 nucleotide sequence: TGTGCCAGCTCAGCCACTCCGGGACTCAGGTCCGAGCAGTACTTC.

This sequence joins TRBV5-1 and TRBJ1-3; D is undetermined. Germline CDR1 reads SGHRS; CDR2 reads YFSETQ. V gave up 3 bases and J gave up 3 bases, with 13 bases separating them. This CDR3 is 15 amino acids long. CDR3 sequence: CASSSGFPDGNTIYF. CDR3 nucleotides: TGCGCCAGCAGCTCCGGGTTCCCCGATGGAAACACCATATATTTT.